These 13 T cell receptor beta chains were all obtained from the same sample, sequenced in a study of cytomegalovirus exposure and HLA in healthy donors listed by TCRdb under 2017. Libraries were built with the immunoSEQ multiplex PCR assay. The multiplex PCR relied on a mix of 60 forward primers for TCR Vbeta segments and 13 reverse primers for TCR Jbeta segments. TCRdb stores this immuneACCESS table with in-frame sequences only. Part of the clones is absent; in the studies checked, under half of the shortfall reflects unresolved V genes, and no reason is known for the rest. The sample table records about 190,000 clones; 75% to 90% of these occur just once. The ten largest clones take up about 2.4% of the sample. The sample was PBMCs. These receptors all stem from a woman in her fifties or sixties in good health and CMV-seropositive.

The chain combines TRBV28 with TRBJ2-6, with 7 bases identical to TRBD1. J lost 0 bases, V lost 7 bases, and 15 bases had no gene match. CDR1 MDHEN and CDR2 SYDVKM come from the germline V gene. The CDR3 is 19 residues long. The CDR3 spells CASTKTGENGLSGANVLTF. For the CDR3, the DNA is TGTGCCAGCACTAAAACAGGGGAGAACGGTCTCTCTGGGGCCAACGTCCTGACTTTC.

The CDR3 DNA reads as TGTGCCAGCAGCTTGCGGGTCAGGGCAAACTATGGCTACACCTTC. Its protein product is CASSLRVRANYGYTF. The chain employs TRBV5-8 and TRBJ1-2, with D maybe TRBD1 (5 bases). This CDR3 is 15 amino acids long. V was cut by 1 base and J by 2 bases, with 12 bases left in between. Germline values: CDR1 SGHTS, CDR2 YDEGEE.

CDR3 nucleotide sequence: TGTGCCAGCAGACCTACGGACAGAATGAACACTGAAGCTTTCTTT. Protein sequence: CASRPTDRMNTEAFF. The V gene is TRBV28, the J gene TRBJ1-1; weak D call: TRBD1 (6 bases). The CDR3 runs 15 residues. CDR1 MDHEN and CDR2 SYDVKM come from the germline V gene. Trimming removed 6 bases at V and 0 bases at J, with 14 bases between. Using reference TRBV28 and TRBJ1-1 for the parts outside the CDR3, the full variable domain is DVKVTQSSRYLVKRTGEKVFLECVQDMDHENMFWYRQDPGLGLRLIYFSYDVKMKEKGDIPEGYSVSREKKERFSLILESASTNQTSMYLCASRPTDRMNTEAFFGQGTRLTVV.

The chain has TRBV6-6 and TRBJ1-2; D might be TRBD1 (5 bases). Trimming left V 4 bases short and J 6 bases short, with 9 bases between. This CDR3 is built from 12 residues. Germline V gene sequence: CDR1 MNHNY, CDR2 SVGAGI (reference sequence). The CDR3 region is CASSSTVNGYTF. DNA for the CDR3: TGTGCCAGCAGTTCGACAGTTAATGGCTACACCTTC.

The chain recombines TRBV6-6 with TRBJ2-7; 9 nucleotides align to TRBD2. This CDR3 comprises 15 residues. Germline V gives CDR1 MNHNY, CDR2 SVGAGI (reference sequence). V lost 2 bases, J lost 7 bases, and 9 bases stayed unmatched. CDR3 sequence reads: CASSYDGGGAREQYF. The CDR3 nucleotides are TGTGCCAGCAGTTACGATGGCGGGGGGGCAAGGGAGCAGTACTTC.

This clone was picked up one time. The chain has TRBV19 and TRBJ1-2; no clear D. This CDR3 spans 15 amino acids. Per germline, CDR1 LNHDA and CDR2 SQIVND (reference sequence). V lost 5 bases and J lost 3, with 16 bases in between. As DNA, the CDR3 is TGTGCCAGTAGTCGGGCGGGAGGAGGTGACTATGGCTACACCTTC. Amino acid sequence: CASSRAGGGDYGYTF.

The rearrangement uses TRBV7-9 and TRBJ2-4, with D tentatively TRBD1 (7 bases). The CDR3 is 15 amino acids. The germline CDR1 and CDR2 sequences are SEHNR and FQNEAQ (reference sequence). V lost 2 bases, J lost 7 bases, and 15 bases lay in between. As DNA, the CDR3 is TGTGCCAGCAGCTTATCATCAGGGGGGCTGAACATTCAGTACTTC. It translates to CASSLSSGGLNIQYF.

Details on this clone: Germline and junction disagree at one end, which may indicate a read error. The V call is TRBV7-9, the J call TRBJ2-3; 8 bases match TRBD2. The length of the CDR3 is 15 residues. Germline CDR1 and CDR2: SEHNR and FQNEAQ (reference sequence). The CDR3 region has the DNA TGTTCCAGCAGCTTAGTCGGGGGGGCTCGGGATACGCAGTATTTT. Protein product: CSSSLVGGARDTQYF.

Regarding this clone: The identical CDR3 is also encoded by other nucleotide sequences in the sample. This sequence joins TRBV7-2 and TRBJ1-5; no reliable D call. The V gene lost 4 bases and the J gene lost 0 bases, with 7 bases spanning the gap. The CDR3 runs to 14 residues. Germline values: CDR1 SGHTA, CDR2 FQGNSA. The CDR3 reads CASSSGYSNQPQHF. CDR3 coding DNA: TGTGCCAGCAGCTCGGGATATAGCAATCAGCCCCAGCATTTT.

The chain recombines TRBV5-1 with TRBJ1-1; D possibly corresponds to TRBD1 (6 bases). This CDR3 has 14 residues. V was clipped by 0 bases and J by 4 bases, with 10 bases between them. CDR1 is SGHRS and CDR2 is YFSETQ in the germline V gene. The CDR3 bases are TGCGCCAGCAGCTTGGAAGGGGGATCCACTGAAGCTTTCTTT. Translated: CASSLEGGSTEAFF.

This chain links TRBV9 with TRBJ2-1, with 15 bases fitting TRBD2. The CDR3 runs to 16 residues. CDR1 is SGDLS and CDR2 is YYNGEE in the germline V gene. Trimming cost V 3 bases and J 9 bases; bases outside gene matches: 7. Here the CDR3 DNA reads TGTGCCAGCAGCGGCGGACTAGCGGGGGGGCCGACTGAGCAGTTCTTC. Protein product: CASSGGLAGGPTEQFF. The full variable domain, in which reference TRBV9 and TRBJ2-1 provide the parts outside the CDR3, is DSGVTQTPKHLITATGQRVTLRCSPRSGDLSVYWYQQSLDQGLQFLIQYYNGEERAKGNILERFSAQQFPDLHSELNLSSLELGDSALYFCASSGGLAGGPTEQFFGPGTRLTVL.

The rearrangement uses TRBV7-9 and TRBJ2-2; D gene uncertain. V lost 5 bases and J lost 3, with 7 bases in between. Germline CDR1 is SEHNR and CDR2 is FQNEAQ (reference sequence). This CDR3 has 13 amino acids. CDR3 protein: CASSPTYTGELFF. In DNA form, the CDR3 reads TGTGCCAGCAGCCCAACATACACCGGGGAGCTGTTTTTT.

The V gene is TRBV6-1, the J gene TRBJ1-2; D call uncertain. Looked up from germline, CDR1 is MNHNS and CDR2 is SASEGT. This CDR3 spans 13 amino acids. The V gene lost 6 bases and the J gene lost 4 bases, with 12 bases spanning the gap. This CDR3 reads CASREDSSYGYTF. CDR3 nucleotide sequence: TGTGCCAGCAGGGAGGACTCCAGCTATGGCTACACCTTC.